One TCR beta chain is described in this entry. Reverse transcription of roughly 0.5 to 1 ug RNA was performed with random hexamers. Across 54 Vbeta and 13 Jbeta, TCR beta CDR3 was amplified with immunoSEQ multiplex PCR. TCRdb redid the calling of the immunoSEQ multiplex PCR reads with MiXCR, one entry per CDR3 protein. The profile shows 200,000 to 250,000 distinct CDR3 sequences, nearly 97% of them singletons. Negative isolation was used for CD8+ and CD4+ T cells and FACS enrichment for TEMRA cells. The sample is drawn from a study of CD8 T cells in Susac syndrome. Germline V lookup: CDR1 ENHRY, CDR2 SYGVKD. This CDR3 spans 12 amino acids. J gave up 6 bases and V 7 bases, and 2 bases lay outside the gene matches.

The receptor was derived from a human donor with multiple sclerosis. The rearrangement links TRBV10-3 to TRBJ1-1; 10 nucleotides agree with TRBD1. Sequences were obtained from CD4+ T cells from PBMCs. The CDR3 DNA follows: TGTGCCATCACCGGACAGGGGGCTGAAGCTTTCTTT. Translated, it gives CAITGQGAEAFF.